These 18 T cell receptor beta chains came from one sample sequenced in a study of T cells after yellow fever vaccination. TCRdb reprocessed the 5' RACE reads with MiXCR, giving one entry per CDR3 protein. This table has approximately 450,000 distinct CDR3 sequences, 15% to 20% appearing once. The sequencing used PBMCs, collected before the yellow fever booster vaccination. These receptors came from a man aged 18-30 years who received the YFV17D yellow fever vaccine.

This clonotype was detected a few times. The chain carries TRBV7-3 and TRBJ1-1, with D tentatively TRBD1 (5 bases). From germline, CDR1 is SGHTA and CDR2 FQGTGA. Trimming pared 0 bases from V and 8 bases from J, leaving 13 bases between. The CDR3 contains 14 residues. CDR3 sequence (DNA): TGTGCCAGCAGCTTAACAGGGGCCTTAGGGGAAGCTTTCTTT. Translated, it gives CASSLTGALGEAFF.

V is TRBV5-1 and J is TRBJ2-3; TRBD1 agrees at 8 bases. The ends lost 4 bases at V and 5 bases at J; junction bases unmatched: 6. Germline loops: CDR1 SGHRS, CDR2 YFSETQ. This CDR3 is 14 amino acids long. The CDR3 nucleotides are TGCGCCAGCAGCCCAGGGGGCGAGGGAGATACGCAGTATTTT. Amino acid sequence: CASSPGGEGDTQYF.

This clonotype was seen only a few times. The chain recombines TRBV6-5 with TRBJ2-4, with a weak D call TRBD1 (6 bases). Trimming left V 2 bases short and J 7 bases short, with 9 bases between. There are 13 residues in the CDR3. Germline loops: CDR1 MNHEY, CDR2 SVGAGI. The CDR3 DNA reads as TGTGCCAGCAGTTACACAGGGACCAACATTCAGTACTTC. Its translation is CASSYTGTNIQYF.

This sequence joins TRBV7-2 and TRBJ2-7; tentatively, D is TRBD1 (6 bases). V gave up 3 bases and J gave up 0 bases, with 9 bases separating them. This CDR3 has 14 residues. Germline CDR1 reads SGHTA; CDR2 reads FQGNSA. DNA for the CDR3: TGTGCCAGCAGCTTGGGGGCGAACTCCTACGAGCAGTACTTC. As protein: CASSLGANSYEQYF.

This clonotype was picked up a small number of times. V usage is TRBV7-2 and J usage is TRBJ1-1; 7 bases line up with TRBD1. In germline, CDR1 is SGHTA, CDR2 FQGNSA. This CDR3 is built from 14 residues. After removal of 7 bases from V and 1 base from J, the junction contained 6 bases not matched to a gene. The CDR3 region has the DNA TGTGCCAGCAACCCTCGACAGGGGAACACTGAAGCTTTCTTT. This sequence encodes CASNPRQGNTEAFF.

This clonotype has more than one count but fewer than ten. The chain links TRBV3-1 to TRBJ2-7; TRBD1 matches at 9 bases. The CDR3 totals 15 residues. After removal of 3 bases from V and 6 bases from J, the junction contained 9 bases not matched to a gene. Germline CDR1 reads LGHDT; CDR2 reads YNNKEL (reference sequence). In DNA, the CDR3 is TGTGCCAGCAGCCAGGACAGGGGCCCTCTACGCGAGCAGTACGTC. It encodes CASSQDRGPLREQYV.

The V gene is TRBV4-3, the J gene TRBJ1-1; no clear D. Germline V CDR1 and CDR2: LGHNA, YSLEER. The CDR3 runs to 14 residues. V was clipped by 0 bases and J by 6 bases, with 11 bases between them. DNA for the CDR3: TGCGCCAGCAGCCAAGATGACGGACGGCCTGAAGCTTTCTTT. Protein product: CASSQDDGRPEAFF.

The chain recombines TRBV29-1 with TRBJ2-6; maybe TRBD2 (6 bases). The CDR3 spans 14 residues. The V gene's germline CDR1 is SQVTM and CDR2 ANQGSEA. The V end was cut by 4 bases, the J end by 2 bases, with 9 bases between. The CDR3 is CSVVPGAGANVLTF. The DNA for the CDR3 is TGCAGCGTTGTGCCGGGGGCTGGGGCCAACGTCCTGACTTTC.

The sample holds a few counts of this clonotype. The chain is built from TRBV6-6 and TRBJ1-5; tentatively, D is TRBD1 (6 bases). The V gene's germline CDR1 is MNHNY and CDR2 SVGAGI (reference sequence). The CDR3 extends over 16 amino acids. V was pared by 6 bases and J by 3 bases, with 18 bases between. The CDR3 nucleotides read TGTGCCAGCAGCCCTGTATCGGACAGACCCAATCAGCCCCAGCATTTT. Amino acids: CASSPVSDRPNQPQHF.

This clonotype came up many times. This chain connects TRBV18 to TRBJ2-5, with D uncertain. The V and J ends lost 4 bases and 3 bases respectively, with 9 bases between them. This CDR3 region has 13 residues. Germline V gene lookup returns CDR1 KGHSH and CDR2 LQKENI. The CDR3 region is CASSLNSEETQYF. The CDR3 DNA follows: TGTGCCAGCTCACTAAACAGCGAAGAGACCCAGTACTTC.

J is TRBJ2-3 and V is TRBV20-1; the D gene is possibly TRBD2 (5 bases). This CDR3 comprises 15 residues. The V and J ends lost 6 bases and 1 base respectively, with 17 bases between them. Germline assignment: CDR1 DFQATT and CDR2 SNEGSKA (reference sequence). The CDR3 protein is CSASGGSTGTDTQYF. The CDR3 nucleotides are TGCAGTGCCAGCGGTGGAAGTACTGGCACAGATACGCAGTATTTT.

This clonotype was observed at least ten times. The V call is TRBV29-1, the J call TRBJ2-7; D not resolved. Trimming stripped 4 bases from V and 3 bases from J, with 10 bases between. Germline CDR1 and CDR2: SQVTM and ANQGSEA. This CDR3 is 12 amino acids long. As DNA, the CDR3 is TGCAGCGTTGCCGGGCCAGACTACGAGCAGTACTTC. Its protein is CSVAGPDYEQYF.

CDR3 sequence: CASSLWTVNTEAFF. The DNA of the CDR3 is TGTGCCAGCAGCTTGTGGACAGTGAACACTGAAGCTTTCTTT. The chain recombines TRBV5-6 with TRBJ1-1; tentatively, D is TRBD1 (6 bases). The V gene lost 1 base and the J gene lost 0 bases, with 7 bases spanning the gap. This CDR3 region has 14 residues. From germline, CDR1 is SGHDT and CDR2 YYEEEE.

The chain has TRBV2 and TRBJ2-5; D is uncertain. This CDR3 has 13 residues. V lost 6 bases and J 4 bases, leaving 12 bases between the germline ends. Germline V gives CDR1 SNHLY, CDR2 FYNNEI. Here the CDR3 DNA reads TGTGCCAGCAGCGTCGGGCCGATAGAGACCCAGTACTTC. Protein product: CASSVGPIETQYF.

This clonotype has more than one count but fewer than ten. The rearrangement uses TRBV4-1 and TRBJ1-4; no firm D call. The CDR3 has 14 amino acids. The ends were cut back, 2 bases at V and 4 bases at J, with 8 bases in the middle. Germline CDR1 reads MGHRA; CDR2 reads YSYEKL. CDR3 in DNA: TGCGCCAGCAGCCAATCGGGCCTTAATGAAAAACTGTTTTTT. It encodes CASSQSGLNEKLFF.

A few counts support this clonotype. The chain joins TRBV7-3 to TRBJ2-1; TRBD2 is a possible D gene (6 bases). In germline, CDR1 is SGHTA, CDR2 FQGTGA. V was trimmed by 2 bases and J by 4 bases, leaving 9 bases between them. This CDR3 has 14 residues. CDR3 bases: TGTGCCAGCAGCTTACAGGGACTTTACAATGAGCAGTTCTTC. It translates to CASSLQGLYNEQFF.

This clonotype was counted between two and nine times. J is TRBJ2-4 and V is TRBV7-2, with TRBD1 identical over 10 bases. Per germline, CDR1 SGHTA and CDR2 FQGNSA. With 3 bases clipped from V and 7 bases from J, the junction kept 6 bases outside the gene matches. There are 15 residues in the CDR3. The CDR3 DNA is TGTGCCAGCAGCTTCGGGACAGGGGACACGAACATTCAGTACTTC. Residues: CASSFGTGDTNIQYF.

This clonotype was observed a handful of times. J is TRBJ2-2 and V is TRBV7-8; a weak D match, TRBD2 (6 bases). V dropped 5 bases and J dropped 7 bases, with 17 bases sitting between them. This CDR3 is 15 amino acids long. Germline-derived CDR1 and CDR2 are SGHVS and FQNEAQ. The chain's CDR3 is CASSPISDGSGELFF. As DNA, the CDR3 is TGTGCCAGCAGCCCAATTTCTGACGGGAGCGGGGAGCTGTTTTTT.